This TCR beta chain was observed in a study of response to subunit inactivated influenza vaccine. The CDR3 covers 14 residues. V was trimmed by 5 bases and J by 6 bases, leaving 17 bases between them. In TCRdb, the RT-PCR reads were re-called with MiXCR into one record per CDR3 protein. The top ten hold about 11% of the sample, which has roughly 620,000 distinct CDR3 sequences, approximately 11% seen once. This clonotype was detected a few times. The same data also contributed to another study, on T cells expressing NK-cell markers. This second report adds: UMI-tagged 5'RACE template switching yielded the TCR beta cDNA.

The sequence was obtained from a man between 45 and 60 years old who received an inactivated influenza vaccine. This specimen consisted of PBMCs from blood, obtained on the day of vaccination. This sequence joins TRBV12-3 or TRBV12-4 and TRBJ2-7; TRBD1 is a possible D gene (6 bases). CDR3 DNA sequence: TGTGCCAGCAGTCCCTTCAGGGGATACAGCGAGCAGTACTTC. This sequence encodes CASSPFRGYSEQYF.